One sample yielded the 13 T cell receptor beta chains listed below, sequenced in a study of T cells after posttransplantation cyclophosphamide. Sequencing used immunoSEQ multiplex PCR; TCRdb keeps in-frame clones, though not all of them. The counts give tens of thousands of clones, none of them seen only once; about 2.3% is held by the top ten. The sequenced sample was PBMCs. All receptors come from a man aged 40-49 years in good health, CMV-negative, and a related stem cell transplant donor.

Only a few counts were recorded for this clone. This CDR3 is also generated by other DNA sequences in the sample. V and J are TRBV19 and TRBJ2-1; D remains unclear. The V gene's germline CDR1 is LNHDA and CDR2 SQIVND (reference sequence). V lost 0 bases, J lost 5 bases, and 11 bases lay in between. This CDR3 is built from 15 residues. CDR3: CASSIDLKQNNEQFF. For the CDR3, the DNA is TGTGCCAGTAGTATAGACCTTAAACAGAACAATGAGCAGTTCTTC.

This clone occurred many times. The CDR3 DNA sequence: TGTGCCAGCAGGGGACACTCTTCTGGCACCATATATTTT. Translation gives CASRGHSSGTIYF. This chain uses TRBV6-5 with TRBJ1-3, with a possible D match to TRBD1 (6 bases). This CDR3 spans 13 amino acids. V was pared by 6 bases and J by 9 bases, with 15 bases between. CDR1 and CDR2 from the germline V gene are MNHEY and SVGAGI.

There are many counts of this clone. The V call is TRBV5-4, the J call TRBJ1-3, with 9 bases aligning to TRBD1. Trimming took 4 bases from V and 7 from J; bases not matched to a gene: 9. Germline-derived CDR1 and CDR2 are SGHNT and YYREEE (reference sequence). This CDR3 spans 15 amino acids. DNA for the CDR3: TGTGCCAGCAGCGACGGGACAGGGAAGTCGAACACCATATATTTT. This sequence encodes CASSDGTGKSNTIYF.

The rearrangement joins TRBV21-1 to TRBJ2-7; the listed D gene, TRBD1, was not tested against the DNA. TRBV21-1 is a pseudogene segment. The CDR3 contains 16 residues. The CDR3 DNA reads TGTGCCAGCAGCAAAGTCTGGACAGATGATACCTACGAGCAGTACGTC. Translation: CASSKVWTDDTYEQYV.

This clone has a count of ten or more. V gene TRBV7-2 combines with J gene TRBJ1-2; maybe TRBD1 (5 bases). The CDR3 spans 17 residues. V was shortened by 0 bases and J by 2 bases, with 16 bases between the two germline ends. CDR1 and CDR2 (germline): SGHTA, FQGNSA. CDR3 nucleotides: TGTGCCAGCAGCTTAGCGGGTACCGCGAAGGGGAACTATGGCTACACCTTC. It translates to CASSLAGTAKGNYGYTF. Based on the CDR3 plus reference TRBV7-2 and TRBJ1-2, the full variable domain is GAGVSQSPSNKVTEKGKDVELRCDPISGHTALYWYRQSLGQGLEFLIYFQGNSAPDKSGLPSDRFSAERTGGSVSTLTIQRTQQEDSAVYLCASSLAGTAKGNYGYTFGSGTRLTVV.

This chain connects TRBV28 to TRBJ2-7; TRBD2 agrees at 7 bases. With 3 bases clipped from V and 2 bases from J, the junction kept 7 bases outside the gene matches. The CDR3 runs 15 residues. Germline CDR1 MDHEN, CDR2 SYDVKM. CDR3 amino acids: CASSFSIGGTYEQYF. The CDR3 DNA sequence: TGTGCCAGCAGTTTTAGTATCGGGGGGACCTACGAGCAGTACTTC.

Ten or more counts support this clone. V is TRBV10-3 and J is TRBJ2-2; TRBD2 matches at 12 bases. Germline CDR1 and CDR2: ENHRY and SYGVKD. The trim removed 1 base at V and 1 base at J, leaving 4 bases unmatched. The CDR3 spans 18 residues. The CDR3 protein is CAISELRLAGVNTGELFF. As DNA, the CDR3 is TGTGCCATCAGTGAGTTGAGACTAGCGGGGGTGAACACCGGGGAGCTGTTTTTT.

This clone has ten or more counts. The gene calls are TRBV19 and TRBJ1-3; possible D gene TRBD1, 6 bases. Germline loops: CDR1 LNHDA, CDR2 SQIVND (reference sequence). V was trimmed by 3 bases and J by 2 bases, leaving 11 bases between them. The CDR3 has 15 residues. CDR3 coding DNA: TGTGCCAGTAGTATCTACAGGGAAGCTGGAAACACCATATATTTT. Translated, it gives CASSIYREAGNTIYF.

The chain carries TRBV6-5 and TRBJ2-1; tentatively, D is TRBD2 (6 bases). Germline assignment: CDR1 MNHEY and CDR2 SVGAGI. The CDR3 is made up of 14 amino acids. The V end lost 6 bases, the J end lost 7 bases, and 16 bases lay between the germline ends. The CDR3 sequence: CASSGGRIKNEQFF. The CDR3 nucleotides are TGTGCCAGCAGCGGGGGACGGATCAAGAATGAGCAGTTCTTC.

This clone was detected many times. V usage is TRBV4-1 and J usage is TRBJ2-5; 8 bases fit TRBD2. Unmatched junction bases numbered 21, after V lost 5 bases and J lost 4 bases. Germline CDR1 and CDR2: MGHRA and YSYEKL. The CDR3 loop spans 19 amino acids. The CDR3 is CASSSTGRVSGGLAETQYF. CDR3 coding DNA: TGCGCCAGCAGCTCAACGGGGAGGGTTTCGGGAGGGCTAGCAGAGACCCAGTACTTC.

The CDR3 DNA is TGTGCCAGCAGTGGAGGGGGGGGGTTAACGCCCTACGAGCAGTACTTC. Translation: CASSGGGGLTPYEQYF. This chain connects TRBV6-1 to TRBJ2-5; possible D gene TRBD2, 7 bases. The J call may be faulty, since TRBJ2-7 better matches the DNA end. This CDR3 comprises 16 residues. The V gene's germline CDR1 is MNHNS and CDR2 SASEGT.

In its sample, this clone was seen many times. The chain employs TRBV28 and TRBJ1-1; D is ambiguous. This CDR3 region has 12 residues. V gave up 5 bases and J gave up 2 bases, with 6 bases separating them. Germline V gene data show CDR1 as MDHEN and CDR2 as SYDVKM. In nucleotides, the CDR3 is TGTGCCAGCAGTCTGAGTAACACTGAAGCTTTCTTT. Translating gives CASSLSNTEAFF.

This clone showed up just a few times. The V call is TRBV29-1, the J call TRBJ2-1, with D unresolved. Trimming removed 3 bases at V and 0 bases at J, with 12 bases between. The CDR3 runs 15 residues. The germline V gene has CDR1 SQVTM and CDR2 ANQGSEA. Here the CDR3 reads CSVDPDWSSYNEQFF. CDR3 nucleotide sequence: TGCAGCGTTGATCCGGATTGGAGCTCCTACAATGAGCAGTTCTTC.